The 22 T cell receptor beta chains below all came from one sample that was sequenced in a study of tumor and adjacent non-tumor tissue in lung cancer. A modified ARM-PCR protocol with three rounds of nested PCR amplified TCRbeta. In TCRdb, the multiplex PCR reads were re-called with MiXCR into one record per CDR3 protein. The profile covers about 110,000 distinct CDR3 sequences, with about 75% appearing a single time and 30% to 45% taken by the ten largest. No cell sorting was done before RNA was extracted from the tissue. The specimen was lung tumor tissue. All receptors derive from a woman aged 60 to 75 with non-small cell lung cancer.

A note on this clonotype: A read error may explain this, as a much larger clone is one base away. The V and J genes are TRBV6-1 and TRBJ2-1; no clear D gene. The CDR3 has 18 amino acids. CDR1 and CDR2 (germline): MNHNS, SASEGT. Here the CDR3 reads CASSVKPTGPLRGHEHFF. The CDR3 DNA follows: TGTGCCAGCAGTGTAAAACCCACCGGGCCGCTCAGAGGCCATGAGCACTTCTTC.

Comments on this clonotype: An end of the junction does not agree with germline; a read error may underlie this. The V and J genes are TRBV5-4 and TRBJ1-1; a possible D gene is TRBD1 (6 bases). Germline-derived CDR1 and CDR2 are SGHNT and YYREEE (reference sequence). This CDR3 has 12 residues. As DNA, the CDR3 is TGTACCAGCAGCTTGCGGGACACTCAAGCTTTCTTT. It encodes CTSSLRDTQAFF.

With respect to this clonotype: One end of the junction fails to match germline, which may point to a read error. The chain combines TRBV11-3 with TRBJ2-1, with 10 bases fitting TRBD2. This CDR3 is 17 amino acids long. From germline, CDR1 is SGHNT and CDR2 YENEEA. The CDR3 sequence is CARCLELASGSHNEQLF. The CDR3, as DNA: TGTGCCAGGTGCTTAGAGTTGGCTAGCGGGAGCCACAATGAGCAGTTGTTC. Full variable domain (remainder filled in from reference TRBV11-3 and TRBJ2-1): EAGVVQSPRYKIIEKKQPVAFWCNPISGHNTLYWYLQNLGQGPELLIRYENEEAVDDSQLPKDRFSAERLKGVDSTLKIQPAELGDSAVYLCARCLELASGSHNEQLFGPGTRLTVL.

The V call is TRBV6-1, the J call TRBJ1-1; TRBD1 aligns across 8 bases. Per the germline V gene, CDR1 is MNHNS and CDR2 is SASEGT. The CDR3 covers 13 residues. The CDR3 is CASQTDRGNEAFF. CDR3 DNA sequence: TGTGCTAGCCAAACCGACAGGGGAAATGAGGCTTTCTTT.

This clonotype was observed a few times. A much larger clone differs by one base, so this may be a read error. The V call is TRBV4-3, the J call TRBJ2-7; 9 nucleotides agree with TRBD1. CDR1 LGHNA and CDR2 YSLEER come from the germline V gene. The CDR3 loop spans 16 amino acids. The CDR3 reads CASSFLPGTGKNEQNF. In DNA, the CDR3 is TGCGCCAGCAGCTTTCTTCCCGGGACAGGGAAAAACGAGCAGAACTTC.

A word on this clonotype: At one end, the junction sequence differs from germline, possibly due to a read error. This chain joins TRBV11-2 and TRBJ1-5; TRBD1 is a possible D gene (6 bases). There are 14 residues in the CDR3. In germline, CDR1 is SGHAT, CDR2 FQNNGV. The CDR3 bases are TGCGCCAGCAGCTTAATACCAGATGGACAGCCCCATCATTTT. It encodes CASSLIPDGQPHHF.

On this clonotype: The DNA is left out, because the CDR3 cannot be placed on it with certainty; the CDR3 is given as TCRdb lists it. This sequence joins TRBV6-5 and TRBJ1-6; the table's D call, TRBD1, was not checked against the DNA. The CDR3 numbers 16 amino acids, ends counted. Looked up from germline, CDR1 is MNHEY and CDR2 is SVGAGI. The CDR3 sequence: CASSDSFGTGNSPLLF.

A note on this clonotype: This may come from a read error, since a much larger clone is one base off. The conserved phenylalanine or tryptophan is not found at the CDR3 terminus, so this likely reflects a read error. This chain joins TRBV6-1 and TRBJ2-3; tentatively, D is TRBD2 (5 bases). The CDR3 is made up of 14 amino acids. V was cut by 3 bases and J by 1 base, with 8 bases left in between. The germline gives CDR1 MNHNS, CDR2 SASEGT. CDR3 residues: CASSDVGGTDTQYS. For the CDR3, the DNA is TGTGCCAGCAGTGATGTCGGGGGCACAGATACGCAGTATTCT.

With respect to this clonotype: An end of the junction differs from the germline gene, which may be a read error. This sequence joins TRBV20-1 and TRBJ2-7; 13 nucleotides agree with TRBD2. CDR1 and CDR2 (germline): DFQATT, SNEGSKA (reference sequence). The CDR3 spans 16 residues. CDR3 coding DNA: TGCAGTGCTAGGGGGGGACTAGCGGGGATTTTATACGAGCTGTACTTC. It is translated as CSARGGLAGILYELYF.

Details on this clonotype: Mismatch with germline at one junction end may stem from a read error. CDR3 protein: CSARAVQFQYNDQFF. The DNA of the CDR3 is TGCAGTGCTAGAGCCGTCCAATTTCAGTACAATGACCAGTTCTTC. This rearrangement joins TRBV20-1 to TRBJ2-1; no definite D call. The CDR3 has 15 amino acids. Germline assignment: CDR1 DFQATT and CDR2 SNEGSKA (reference sequence).

This clonotype was seen ten or more times. The V and J genes are TRBV20-1 and TRBJ1-4; D might be TRBD1 (6 bases). The CDR3 totals 13 residues. Looked up from germline, CDR1 is DFQATT and CDR2 is SNEGSKA (reference sequence). Between the trimmed V and J ends, which lost 2 bases and 8 bases, there was a span of 12 bases. DNA for the CDR3: TGCAGTGCTAGAACCGTACAGGGAGAAAAACTGTTTTTT. Its translation: CSARTVQGEKLFF.

On this clonotype itself: Given a much more abundant clone one base away, this may be a read error. The chain has TRBV11-2 and TRBJ2-2, with a tentative D call TRBD1 (5 bases). Per germline, CDR1 SGHAT and CDR2 FQNNGV. V lost 4 bases and J lost 7, with 13 bases in between. The length of the CDR3 is 14 residues. CDR3 sequence reads: CASSSTSGYGELFF. In DNA form, the CDR3 reads TGTGCCAGCAGCTCCACCTCAGGGTACGGGGAGCTGTTTTTT.

Notes on this clonotype: A much larger clone is a single base away; this may be a read error. The V call is TRBV6-1, the J call TRBJ1-2; 10 nucleotides align to TRBD1. Per the germline V gene, CDR1 is MNHNS and CDR2 is SASEGT. The V and J ends lost 6 bases and 7 bases, in that order; junction bases with no gene match: 8. The CDR3 runs to 14 residues. CDR3 protein: CASSARQGASGYTF. The CDR3 bases are TGTGCCAGCAGCGCAAGACAGGGGGCAAGTGGCTACACCTTC.

Turning to this clonotype: A clone one base away is much larger, so this may be a read error. The chain is built from TRBV20-1 and TRBJ1-5; D is uncertain. The V end was cut by 2 bases, the J end by 0 bases, with 14 bases between. CDR3 size: 16 residues. Germline V gene data show CDR1 as DFQATT and CDR2 as SNEGSKA (reference sequence). CDR3 loop: CSARNGRQYSNQPQHF. Written as DNA, the CDR3 is TGCAGTGCTAGAAATGGGCGGCAGTATAGCAATCAGCCCCAGCATTTT.

CDR3 in DNA: TGTGCGAGCCGTGTGGCGGATCAAGAGACCCAGTACTTC. Protein product: CASRVADQETQYF. V and J are TRBV6-1 and TRBJ2-5, with no clear D. This CDR3 region has 13 residues. The germline V gene encodes CDR1 MNHNS and CDR2 SASEGT.

This clonotype was observed once. This rearrangement joins TRBV20-1 to TRBJ1-1; no clear D. Trimming cost V 6 bases and J 5 bases, with 19 bases left between them. The CDR3 sequence is 14 residues long. Germline V gives CDR1 DFQATT, CDR2 SNEGSKA (reference sequence). Written as DNA, the CDR3 is TGCAGTGCCCCCACCGGGTCCCTGAGGACTGAAGCTTTCTTT. Its translation is CSAPTGSLRTEAFF.

The chain employs TRBV5-1 and TRBJ2-5, with D hard to call. Trimming took 8 bases from V and 5 from J, leaving 16 bases between them. This CDR3 comprises 13 residues. Germline CDR1 reads SGHRS; CDR2 reads YFSETQ. In DNA, the CDR3 is TGCGCCAGTAGCCAATGGCTGGGGGAGACCCAGTACTTC. Protein: CASSQWLGETQYF.

In the case of this clonotype: The conserved final phenylalanine or tryptophan is absent from the CDR3, which likely points to a read error. The chain employs TRBV30 and TRBJ1-5; D unresolved. Trimming removed 2 bases from V and 6 bases from J, with 11 bases in between. The CDR3 has 13 residues. The germline CDR1 and CDR2 sequences are GTSNPN and SVGIG (reference sequence). In nucleotides, the CDR3 is TGTGCCTGGAGTAGGAAAGGATCTCAGCCCCAGCATGTT. Translating it yields CAWSRKGSQPQHV.

With respect to this clonotype: A much larger clonotype is one base distant, so this may be a read error. This chain joins TRBV20-1 and TRBJ2-1; D gene ambiguous. The germline V gene encodes CDR1 DFQATT and CDR2 SNEGSKA (reference sequence). This CDR3 has 10 amino acids. Between the trimmed V and J ends, which lost 1 base and 12 bases, there was a span of 7 bases. CDR3 loop: CSARVRVQFF. The CDR3 DNA reads as TGCAGTGCTAGAGTGAGAGTGCAGTTCTTC.

Concerning this clonotype itself: A much bigger clone sits one base away, suggesting this may be a read error. The genes are TRBV4-3 and TRBJ2-1; TRBD2 aligns across 11 bases. Germline loops: CDR1 LGHNA, CDR2 YSLEER. The CDR3 loop spans 16 amino acids. CDR3 protein: CTSSRQLAGVYNEQFF. The CDR3 coding sequence is TGCACCAGCAGCCGCCAACTAGCGGGAGTGTACAATGAGCAGTTCTTC.

Points on this clonotype: Given the absence of the conserved phenylalanine or tryptophan at the CDR3 end, a read error is likely. V and J are TRBV11-2 and TRBJ1-1, with D maybe TRBD1 (5 bases). From germline, CDR1 is SGHAT and CDR2 FQNNGV. The CDR3 length is 15 residues. CDR3 bases: TGTGCCAACAGCCCTTGGGACGGCCAGTACACTGAAGCTTTCTCT. Protein sequence: CANSPWDGQYTEAFS.

This clonotype was seen more than once but under ten times. The V call is TRBV11-2, the J call TRBJ2-7; TRBD1 might be the D (6 bases). V was trimmed by 5 bases and J by 4 bases, leaving 21 bases between them. Per germline, CDR1 SGHAT and CDR2 FQNNGV. The CDR3 spans 16 residues. The CDR3 DNA reads as TGTGCCAGCAGCGAGGCCGGGACATGGGGCATGTACGAGCAGTACTTC. It yields the protein CASSEAGTWGMYEQYF.